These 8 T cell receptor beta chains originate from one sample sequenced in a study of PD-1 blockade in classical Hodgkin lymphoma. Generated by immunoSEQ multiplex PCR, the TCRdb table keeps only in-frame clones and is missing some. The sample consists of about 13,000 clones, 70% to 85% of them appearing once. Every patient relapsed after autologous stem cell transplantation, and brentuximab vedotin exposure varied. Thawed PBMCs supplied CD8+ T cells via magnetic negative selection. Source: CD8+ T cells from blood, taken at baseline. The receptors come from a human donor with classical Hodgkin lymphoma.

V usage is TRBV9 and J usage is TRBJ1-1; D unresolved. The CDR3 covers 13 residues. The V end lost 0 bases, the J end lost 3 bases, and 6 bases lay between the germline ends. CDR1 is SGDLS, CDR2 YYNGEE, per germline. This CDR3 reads CASSVDSYTEAFF. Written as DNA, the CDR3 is TGTGCCAGCAGCGTAGACAGTTACACTGAAGCTTTCTTT.

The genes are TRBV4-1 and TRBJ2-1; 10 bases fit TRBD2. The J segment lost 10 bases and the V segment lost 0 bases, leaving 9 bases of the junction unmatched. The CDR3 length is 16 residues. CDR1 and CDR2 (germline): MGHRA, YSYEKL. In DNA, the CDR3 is TGCGCCAGCAGCCAAGATGCGGGACTAGCGACTCAAGAGCAGTTCTTC. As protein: CASSQDAGLATQEQFF.

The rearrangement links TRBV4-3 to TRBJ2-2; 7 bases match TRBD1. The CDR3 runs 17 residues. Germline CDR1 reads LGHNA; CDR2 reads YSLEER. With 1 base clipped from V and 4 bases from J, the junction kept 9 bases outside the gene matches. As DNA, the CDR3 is TGCGCCAGCAGCCAAGCGGGTTTTACAGGGGCCACCGGGGAGCTGTTTTTT. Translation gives CASSQAGFTGATGELFF.

CDR3 bases: TGTGCCAGCAGTGAAGGCAGGGGGCTCCCAACTAATGAAAAACTGTTTTTT. This gives the protein CASSEGRGLPTNEKLFF. This rearrangement joins TRBV2 to TRBJ1-4, with 8 nucleotides matching TRBD1. Germline trimming cut 1 base from V and 0 bases from J; bases unmatched to any gene: 4. Germline loops: CDR1 SNHLY, CDR2 FYNNEI. The CDR3 consists of 17 residues.

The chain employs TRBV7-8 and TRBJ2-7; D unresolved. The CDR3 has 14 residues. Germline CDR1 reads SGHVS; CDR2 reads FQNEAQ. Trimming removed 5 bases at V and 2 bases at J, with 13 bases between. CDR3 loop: CASSLTTLPYEQYF. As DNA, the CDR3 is TGTGCCAGCAGCCTGACGACACTACCCTACGAGCAGTACTTC.

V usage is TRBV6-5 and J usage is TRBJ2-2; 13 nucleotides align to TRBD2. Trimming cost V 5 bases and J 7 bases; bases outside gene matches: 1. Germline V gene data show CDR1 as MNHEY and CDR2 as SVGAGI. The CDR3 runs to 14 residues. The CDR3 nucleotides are TGTGCCAGCAGTGGGACTAGCGGGAACGGGGAGCTGTTTTTT. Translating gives CASSGTSGNGELFF.

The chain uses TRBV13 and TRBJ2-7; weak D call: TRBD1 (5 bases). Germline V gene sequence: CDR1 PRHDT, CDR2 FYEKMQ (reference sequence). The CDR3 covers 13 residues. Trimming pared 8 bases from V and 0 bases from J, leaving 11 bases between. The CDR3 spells CASQGPSSYEQYF. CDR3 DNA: TGTGCCAGCCAGGGCCCCAGCTCCTACGAGCAGTACTTC.

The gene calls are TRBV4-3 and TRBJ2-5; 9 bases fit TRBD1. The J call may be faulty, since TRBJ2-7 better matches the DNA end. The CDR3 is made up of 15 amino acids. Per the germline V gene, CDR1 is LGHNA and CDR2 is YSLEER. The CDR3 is CASSQAGTGIYEQYF. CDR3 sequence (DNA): TGCGCCAGCAGCCAAGCCGGGACAGGGATCTACGAGCAGTACTTC.